This T cell receptor beta chain emerged from a study of cytomegalovirus exposure and HLA in healthy donors. Healthy bone marrow donors formed the donor group. Germline V gene data show CDR1 as LNHDA and CDR2 as SQIVND (reference sequence). Trimming cost V 0 bases and J 8 bases; bases outside gene matches: 3. The CDR3 totals 13 residues. The PCR used 60 Vbeta and 13 Jbeta primers. Per the study methods: Later, some 79 million unique TCR beta chains were counted in an analysis, and 8.5 million to 13 million of them were shared. Here immunoSEQ multiplex PCR was the method, and the copy in TCRdb shows in-frame clones only, minus some. V, J and clone size are taken as reported in that table, and D and trimming were inferred from the DNA itself. The profile covers about 130,000 clones, with roughly 70% appearing a single time and approximately 3.9% taken by the ten largest.

The V gene is TRBV19, the J gene TRBJ1-2; TRBD1 matches at 7 bases. Sequenced sample: PBMCs. The clonotype originates from a man in his forties in good health and CMV-seropositive. The CDR3 DNA reads TGTGCCAGTAGTATAGACCGACAGGGAGGCTACACCTTC. Translated: CASSIDRQGGYTF.